Shown below are 5 T cell receptor beta chains from a single sample sequenced in a study of blood T cell repertoires in COVID-19. TCRdb keeps only in-frame clones here, not all; method: immunoSEQ multiplex PCR. Of about 380,000 clones listed, around nine tenths were seen once; the top ten hold about 1.2%. The sequenced sample was PBMCs or T cells enriched from blood (not recorded which). The source is a woman aged 18-35 years who had recovered from COVID-19.

V is TRBV5-1 and J is TRBJ2-7; TRBD2 might be the D (5 bases). Germline lookup yields CDR1 SGHRS and CDR2 YFSETQ. There are 14 residues in the CDR3. V dropped 0 bases and J dropped 3 bases, with 10 bases sitting between them. CDR3 loop: CASSLGRGNYEQYF. CDR3 coding DNA: TGCGCCAGCAGCTTGGGTAGAGGGAACTACGAGCAGTACTTC.

This CDR3 is CASRRRQGQYTDTQYF. The CDR3 DNA sequence: TGTGCCAGCAGGCGCCGACAGGGGCAGTACACAGATACGCAGTATTTT. The rearrangement joins TRBV27 to TRBJ2-3, with 8 positions matching TRBD1. Trimming at V came to 6 bases and at J to 2 bases, leaving 10 bases not matched to a gene. Germline CDR1 reads MNHEY; CDR2 reads SMNVEV (reference sequence). The CDR3 length is 16 residues.

V gene TRBV10-3 combines with J gene TRBJ1-2; 8 bases match TRBD1. J gave up 8 bases and V 4 bases, and 9 bases lay outside the gene matches. The CDR3 spans 14 residues. Germline V gives CDR1 ENHRY, CDR2 SYGVKD. This CDR3 is CAISGPTGVEGYTF. CDR3 in DNA: TGTGCCATCAGTGGGCCGACAGGGGTCGAGGGCTACACCTTC.

At least ten counts were recorded for this clone. Different DNA sequences within this sample yield the same CDR3. The V gene is TRBV6-5, the J gene TRBJ2-3; TRBD2 agrees at 10 bases. Germline V lookup: CDR1 MNHEY, CDR2 SVGAGI. The CDR3 runs 15 residues. V dropped 6 bases and J dropped 1; count of bases not matched to a gene: 4. Here the CDR3 reads CASRRGLAGTDTQYF. The CDR3 nucleotides read TGTGCCAGCAGACGCGGACTAGCGGGCACAGATACGCAGTATTTT.

The CDR3 nucleotides are TGCGCCAGCAGCCACATGACAGGGGGTCTTACGACTAATGAAAAACTGTTTTTT. Translation gives CASSHMTGGLTTNEKLFF. J is TRBJ1-4 and V is TRBV4-1; 9 bases are a match to TRBD1. With 3 bases clipped from V and 2 bases from J, the junction kept 10 bases outside the gene matches. The CDR3 is 18 residues long. The V gene's germline CDR1 is MGHRA and CDR2 YSYEKL.